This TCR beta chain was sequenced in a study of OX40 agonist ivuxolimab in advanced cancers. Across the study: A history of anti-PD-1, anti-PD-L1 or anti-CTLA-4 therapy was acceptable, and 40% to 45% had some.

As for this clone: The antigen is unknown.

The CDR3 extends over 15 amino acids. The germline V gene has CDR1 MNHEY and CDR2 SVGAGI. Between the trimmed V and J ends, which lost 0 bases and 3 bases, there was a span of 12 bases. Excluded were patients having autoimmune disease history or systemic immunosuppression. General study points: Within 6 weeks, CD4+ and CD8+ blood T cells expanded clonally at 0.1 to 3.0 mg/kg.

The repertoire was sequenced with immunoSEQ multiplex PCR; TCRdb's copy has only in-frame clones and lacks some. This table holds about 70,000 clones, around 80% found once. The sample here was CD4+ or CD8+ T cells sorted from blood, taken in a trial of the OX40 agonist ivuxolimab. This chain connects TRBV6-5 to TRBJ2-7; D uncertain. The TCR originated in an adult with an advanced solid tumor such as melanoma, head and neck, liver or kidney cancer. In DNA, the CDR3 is TGTGCCAGCAGTTACTCCGGGTCAAAAAACTACGAGCAGTACTTC. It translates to CASSYSGSKNYEQYF.